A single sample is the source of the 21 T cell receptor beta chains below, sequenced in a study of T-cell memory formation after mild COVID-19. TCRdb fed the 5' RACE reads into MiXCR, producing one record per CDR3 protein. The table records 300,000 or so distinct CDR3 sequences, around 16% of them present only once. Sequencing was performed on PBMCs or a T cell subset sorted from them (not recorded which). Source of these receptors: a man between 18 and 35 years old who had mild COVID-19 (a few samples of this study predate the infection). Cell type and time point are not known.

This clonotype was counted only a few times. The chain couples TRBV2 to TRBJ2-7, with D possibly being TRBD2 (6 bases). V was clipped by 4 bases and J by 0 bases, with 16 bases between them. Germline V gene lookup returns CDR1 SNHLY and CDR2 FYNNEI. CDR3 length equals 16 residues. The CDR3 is CASSGGGAPGSYEQYV. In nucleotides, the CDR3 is TGTGCCAGCAGTGGTGGAGGGGCTCCGGGCTCCTACGAGCAGTACGTC.

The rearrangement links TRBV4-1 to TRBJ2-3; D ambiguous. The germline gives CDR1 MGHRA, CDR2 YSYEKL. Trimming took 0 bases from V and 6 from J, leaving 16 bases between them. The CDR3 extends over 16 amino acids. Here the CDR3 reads CASSQDSGGLLDTQYF. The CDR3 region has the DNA TGCGCCAGCAGCCAAGATTCGGGCGGATTGTTGGATACGCAGTATTTT.

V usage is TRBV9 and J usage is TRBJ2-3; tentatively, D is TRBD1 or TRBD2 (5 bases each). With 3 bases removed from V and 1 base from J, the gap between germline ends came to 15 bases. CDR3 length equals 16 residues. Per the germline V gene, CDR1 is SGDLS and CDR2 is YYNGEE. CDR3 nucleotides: TGTGCCAGCAGCGACCGGGCAGGGAGTCGCACAGATACGCAGTATTTT. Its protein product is CASSDRAGSRTDTQYF.

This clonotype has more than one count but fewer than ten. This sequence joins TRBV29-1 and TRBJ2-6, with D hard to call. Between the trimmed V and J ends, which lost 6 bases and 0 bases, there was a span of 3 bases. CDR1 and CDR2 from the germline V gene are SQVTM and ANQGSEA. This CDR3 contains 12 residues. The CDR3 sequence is CSVISGANVLTF. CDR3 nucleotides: TGCAGCGTGATCTCTGGGGCCAACGTCCTGACTTTC.

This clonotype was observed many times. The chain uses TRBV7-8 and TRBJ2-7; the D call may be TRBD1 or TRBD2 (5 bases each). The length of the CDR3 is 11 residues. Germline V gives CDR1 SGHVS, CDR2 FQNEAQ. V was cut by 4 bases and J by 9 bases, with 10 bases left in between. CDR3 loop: CASSSRDAQYF. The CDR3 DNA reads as TGTGCCAGCAGCTCAAGGGACGCGCAGTACTTC. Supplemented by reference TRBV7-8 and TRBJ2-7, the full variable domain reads GAGVSQSPRYKVAKRGQDVALRCDPISGHVSLFWYQQALGQGPEFLTYFQNEAQLDKSGLPSDRFFAERPEGSVSTLKIQRTQQEDSAVYLCASSSRDAQYFGPGTRLTVT.

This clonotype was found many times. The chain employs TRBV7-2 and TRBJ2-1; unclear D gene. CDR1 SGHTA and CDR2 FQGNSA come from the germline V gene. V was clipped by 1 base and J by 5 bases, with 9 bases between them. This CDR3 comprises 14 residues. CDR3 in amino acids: CASSLVQYNNEQFF. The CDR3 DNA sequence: TGTGCCAGCAGCTTAGTCCAATATAACAATGAGCAGTTCTTC.

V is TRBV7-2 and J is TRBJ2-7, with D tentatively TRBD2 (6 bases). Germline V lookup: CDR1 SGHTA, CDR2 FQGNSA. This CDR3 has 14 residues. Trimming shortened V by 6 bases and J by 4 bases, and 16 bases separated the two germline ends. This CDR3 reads CASSSGPGVYEQYF. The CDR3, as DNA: TGTGCCAGCAGTTCAGGACCGGGAGTATACGAGCAGTACTTC.

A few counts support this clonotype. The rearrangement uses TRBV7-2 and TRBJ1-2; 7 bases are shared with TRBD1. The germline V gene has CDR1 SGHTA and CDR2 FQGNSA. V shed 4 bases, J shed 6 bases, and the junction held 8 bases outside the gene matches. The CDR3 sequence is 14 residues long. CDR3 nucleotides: TGTGCCAGCAGCTCAAGACAGGGTTGGGATGGCTACACCTTC. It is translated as CASSSRQGWDGYTF.

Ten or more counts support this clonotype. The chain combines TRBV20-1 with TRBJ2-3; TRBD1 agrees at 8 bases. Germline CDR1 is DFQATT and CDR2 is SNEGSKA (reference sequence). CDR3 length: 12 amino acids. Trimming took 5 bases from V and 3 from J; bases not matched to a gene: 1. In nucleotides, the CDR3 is TGCAGTGCTGGGGACAGGACAGATACGCAGTATTTT. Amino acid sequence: CSAGDRTDTQYF.

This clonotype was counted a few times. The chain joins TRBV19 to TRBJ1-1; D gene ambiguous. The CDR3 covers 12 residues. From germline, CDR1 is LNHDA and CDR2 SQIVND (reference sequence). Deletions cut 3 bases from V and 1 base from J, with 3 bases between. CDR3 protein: CASSISNTEAFF. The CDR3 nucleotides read TGTGCCAGTAGTATTTCGAACACTGAAGCTTTCTTT.

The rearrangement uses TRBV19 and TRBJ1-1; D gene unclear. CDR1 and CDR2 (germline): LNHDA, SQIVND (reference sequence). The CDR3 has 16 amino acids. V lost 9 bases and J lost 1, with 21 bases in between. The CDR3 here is CASRPSDAQANTEAFF. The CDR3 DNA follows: TGTGCCAGCCGTCCTAGCGACGCTCAAGCGAACACTGAAGCTTTCTTT.

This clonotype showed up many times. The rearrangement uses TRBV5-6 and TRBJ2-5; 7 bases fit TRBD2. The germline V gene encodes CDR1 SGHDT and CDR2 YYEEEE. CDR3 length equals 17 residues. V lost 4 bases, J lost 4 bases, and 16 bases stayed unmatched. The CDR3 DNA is TGTGCCAGCAGCCGAAATTTGGCAGCGGGGCTTCGAGAGACCCAGTACTTC. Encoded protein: CASSRNLAAGLRETQYF.

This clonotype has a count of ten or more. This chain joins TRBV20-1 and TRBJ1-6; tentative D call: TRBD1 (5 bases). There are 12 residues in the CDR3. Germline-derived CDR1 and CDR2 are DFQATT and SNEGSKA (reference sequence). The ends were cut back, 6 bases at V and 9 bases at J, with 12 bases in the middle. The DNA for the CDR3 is TGCAGTGCCGTAGACAGTGCTTCACCCCTCCACTTT. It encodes CSAVDSASPLHF.

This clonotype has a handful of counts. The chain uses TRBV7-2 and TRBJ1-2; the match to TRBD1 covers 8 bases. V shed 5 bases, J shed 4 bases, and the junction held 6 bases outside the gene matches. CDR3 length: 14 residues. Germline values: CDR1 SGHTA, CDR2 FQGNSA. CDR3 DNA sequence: TGTGCCAGCAGCCAGACGGGACAGGTCTATGGCTACACCTTC. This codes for CASSQTGQVYGYTF.

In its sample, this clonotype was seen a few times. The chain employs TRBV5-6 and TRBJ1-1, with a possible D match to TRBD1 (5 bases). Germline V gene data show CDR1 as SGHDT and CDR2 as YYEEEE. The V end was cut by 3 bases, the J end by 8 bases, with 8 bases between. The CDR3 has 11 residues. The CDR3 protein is CASSSQGEAFF. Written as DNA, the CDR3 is TGTGCCAGCAGCTCTCAGGGAGAAGCTTTCTTT.

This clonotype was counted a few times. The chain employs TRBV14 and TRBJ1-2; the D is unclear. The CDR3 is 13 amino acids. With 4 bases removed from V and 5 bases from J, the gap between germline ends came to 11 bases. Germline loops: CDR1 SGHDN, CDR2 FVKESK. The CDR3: CASSRSLGYGYTF. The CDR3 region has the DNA TGTGCCAGCAGCCGCTCGCTGGGATATGGCTACACCTTC.

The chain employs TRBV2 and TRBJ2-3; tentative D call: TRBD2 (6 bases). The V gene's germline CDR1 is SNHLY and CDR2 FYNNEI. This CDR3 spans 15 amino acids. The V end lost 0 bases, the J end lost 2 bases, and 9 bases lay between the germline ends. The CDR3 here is CASSEAPGVTDTQYF. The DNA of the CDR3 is TGTGCCAGCAGTGAAGCTCCGGGGGTCACAGATACGCAGTATTTT.

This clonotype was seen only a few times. The CDR3 sequence: CASNHGGPSTDTQYF. The CDR3, as DNA: TGTGCCAGCAACCACGGGGGCCCGTCCACAGATACGCAGTATTTT. The V call is TRBV7-2, the J call TRBJ2-3, with D possibly called TRBD1 or TRBD2 (6 bases each). Germline lookup yields CDR1 SGHTA and CDR2 FQGNSA. The germline V and J ends were trimmed by 7 bases and 2 bases, with 16 bases remaining between them. The CDR3 consists of 15 residues.

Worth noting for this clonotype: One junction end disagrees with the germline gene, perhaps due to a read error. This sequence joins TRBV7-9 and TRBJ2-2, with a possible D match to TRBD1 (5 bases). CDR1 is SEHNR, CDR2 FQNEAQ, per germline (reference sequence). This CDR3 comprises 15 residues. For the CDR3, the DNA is TGTGCCAGCAGATTAGACCAGGGATACACCGGGGAGCTGTTTTTT. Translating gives CASRLDQGYTGELFF. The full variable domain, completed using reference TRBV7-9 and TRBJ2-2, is DTGVSQNPRHKITKRGQNVTFRCDPISEHNRLYWYRQTLGQGPEFLTYFQNEAQLEKSRLLSDRFSAERPKGSFSTLEIQRTEQGDSAMYLCASRLDQGYTGELFFGEGSRLTVL.

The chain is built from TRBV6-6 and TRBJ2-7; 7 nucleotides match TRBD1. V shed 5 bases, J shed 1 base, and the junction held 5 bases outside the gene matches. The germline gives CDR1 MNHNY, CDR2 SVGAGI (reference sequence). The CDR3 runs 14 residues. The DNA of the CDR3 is TGTGCCAGCAGTCGACAGGGCATTTCCTACGAGCAGTACGTC. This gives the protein CASSRQGISYEQYV.

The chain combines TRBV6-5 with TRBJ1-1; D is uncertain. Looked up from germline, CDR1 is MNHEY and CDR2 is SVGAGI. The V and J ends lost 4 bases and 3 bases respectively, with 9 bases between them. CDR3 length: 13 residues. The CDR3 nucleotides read TGTGCCAGCAGTTTCTATAGGGACACTGAAGCTTTCTTT. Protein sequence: CASSFYRDTEAFF.